This T cell receptor beta chain was identified during a study of blood T cell repertoires in COVID-19. As for the study in general: Sample material is recorded as cDNA or gDNA derived from T cells, B-cell-depleted T cells, or PBMCs.

Assay used: immunoSEQ multiplex PCR; TCRdb lists only in-frame clones, some missing. Altogether 150,000 or so clones are present, 85% to 90% being singletons, with the ten largest covering 0.99%. The CDR3 runs 14 residues. Germline loops: CDR1 WNHNN, CDR2 SYGVQD (reference sequence). Trimming left V 5 bases short and J 7 bases short, with 14 bases between. The source is a man aged 18 to 30 with acute or convalescent COVID-19. Sequencing used peripheral blood. The chain employs TRBV10-1 and TRBJ1-4; weak D call: TRBD1 (6 bases). The CDR3 here is CASSPGQGSEKLFF. In DNA form, the CDR3 reads TGCGCCAGCAGTCCCGGGCAGGGGAGTGAAAAACTGTTTTTT.